This TCR beta chain was observed in a study of T cell repertoires in cytomegalovirus infection. For the study at large: Public TCR beta signatures provided an indication of both CMV infection and a matching HLA type. Overall study results and limits: Of the TCR beta families, the public ones yielded a cumulative frequency that identified carriers of CMV plus the relevant HLA. CMV-specific TCR beta clonotypes restricted by HLA-C were the ones dominating the ex vivo response.

This clonotype was detected many times. Its antigen is currently unknown. From the reads, TCRdb called clonotypes with MiXCR, one entry per CDR3 protein. Here the sample spans some 600,000 distinct CDR3 sequences, more than 20% being singletons. This sequence was found in a human donor in good health (CMV status not recorded). Some clones in this sample may be carry-over from other donors' samples. What was sequenced was CD8+ T cells from PBMCs.

CDR3 DNA: TGTGCCAGTAGTATGAGCGGGGGGGCGAGGAGCAATCAGCCCCAGCATTTT. Amino acids: CASSMSGGARSNQPQHF. J is TRBJ1-5 and V is TRBV19, with D maybe TRBD1 (6 bases). The CDR3 extends over 17 amino acids. V lost 3 bases, J lost 1 base, and 16 bases lay in between. Germline CDR1 and CDR2: LNHDA and SQIVND (reference sequence).